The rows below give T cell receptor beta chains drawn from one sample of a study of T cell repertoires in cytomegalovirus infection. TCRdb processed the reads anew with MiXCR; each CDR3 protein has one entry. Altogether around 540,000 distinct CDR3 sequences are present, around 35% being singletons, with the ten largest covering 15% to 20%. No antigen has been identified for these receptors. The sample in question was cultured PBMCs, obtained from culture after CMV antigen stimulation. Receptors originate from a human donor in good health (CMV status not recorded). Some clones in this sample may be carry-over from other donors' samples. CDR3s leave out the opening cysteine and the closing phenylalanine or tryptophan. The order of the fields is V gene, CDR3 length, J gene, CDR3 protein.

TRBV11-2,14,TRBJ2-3,ASSFRGTGRTDTQY
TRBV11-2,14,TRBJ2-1,ASSGYGTGGKTEQF
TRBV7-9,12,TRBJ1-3,ASSFDRSGNTIY
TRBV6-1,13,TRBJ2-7,ASQELAGGSYEQY
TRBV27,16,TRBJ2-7,ASSSPLRLAGSRSGQY
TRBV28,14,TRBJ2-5,ASSLSLQARRETQY
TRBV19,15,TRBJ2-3,ASSAFGSSGNTDTQY
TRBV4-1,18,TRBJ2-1,ANSLSLGTSGRADYNEQF
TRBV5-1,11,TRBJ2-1,ASSLVPRNEQF
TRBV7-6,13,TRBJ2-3,ASSPAPTSTDTQY
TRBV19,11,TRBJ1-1,ASSIAQASEAF
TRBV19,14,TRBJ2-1,ASSPRLAGGYNEQF
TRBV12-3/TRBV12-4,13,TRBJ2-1,ASNPGLAGYNEQF
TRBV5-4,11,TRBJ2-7,ASSLKGVGEQY
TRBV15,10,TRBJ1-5,ATSRDDQPQH
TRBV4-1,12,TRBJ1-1,ASSHRTVSTEAF
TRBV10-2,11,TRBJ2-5,ASSELRRETQY
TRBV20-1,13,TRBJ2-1,SASGTSGRIDEQF
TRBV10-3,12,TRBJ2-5,AISEFQAQETQY
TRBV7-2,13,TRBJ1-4,ASNPVPGPAEKLF